This T cell receptor beta chain is from a study of blood T cell repertoires in COVID-19. This clone was observed a few times. Libraries were prepared by immunoSEQ multiplex PCR; TCRdb keeps only in-frame clonotypes and omits some of them. The data contain under 150,000 clones, more than 75% of them singletons. The CDR3 has 12 amino acids. The germline V and J ends were trimmed by 3 bases and 5 bases, with 9 bases remaining between them. Germline CDR1 SGDLS, CDR2 YYNGEE. The sample taken for sequencing was peripheral blood. The origin of this receptor is a man between 60 and 75 years old with active or convalescent COVID-19. The rearrangement links TRBV9 to TRBJ2-7; D is unclear. The chain's CDR3 is CASSGLRNEQYF. In DNA, the CDR3 is TGTGCCAGCAGCGGACTTCGGAACGAGCAGTACTTC.